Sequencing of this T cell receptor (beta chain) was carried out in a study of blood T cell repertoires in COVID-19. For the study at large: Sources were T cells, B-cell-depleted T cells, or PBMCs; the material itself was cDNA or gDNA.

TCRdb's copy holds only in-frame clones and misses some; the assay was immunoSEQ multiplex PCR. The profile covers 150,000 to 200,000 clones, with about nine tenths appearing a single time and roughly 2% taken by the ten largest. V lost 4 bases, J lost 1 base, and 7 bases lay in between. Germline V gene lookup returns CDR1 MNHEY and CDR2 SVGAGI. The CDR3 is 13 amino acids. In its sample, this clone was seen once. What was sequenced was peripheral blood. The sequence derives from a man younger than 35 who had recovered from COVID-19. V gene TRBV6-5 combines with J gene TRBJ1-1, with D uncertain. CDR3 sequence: CASSSPGNTEAFF. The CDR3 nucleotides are TGTGCCAGCAGTTCTCCGGGGAACACTGAAGCTTTCTTT.